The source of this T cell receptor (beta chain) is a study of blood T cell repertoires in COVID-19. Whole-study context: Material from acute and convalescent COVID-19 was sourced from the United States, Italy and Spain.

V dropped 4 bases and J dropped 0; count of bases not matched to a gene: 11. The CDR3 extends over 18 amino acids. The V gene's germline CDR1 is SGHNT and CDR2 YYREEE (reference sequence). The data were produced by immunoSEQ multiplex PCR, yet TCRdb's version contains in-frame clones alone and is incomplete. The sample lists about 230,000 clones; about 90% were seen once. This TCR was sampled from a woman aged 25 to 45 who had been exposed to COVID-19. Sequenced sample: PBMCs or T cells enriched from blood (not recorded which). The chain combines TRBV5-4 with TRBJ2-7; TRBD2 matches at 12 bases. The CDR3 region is CASSVGLAGTFSSYEQYF. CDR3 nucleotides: TGTGCCAGCAGCGTGGGACTAGCGGGCACCTTTAGCTCCTACGAGCAGTACTTC.